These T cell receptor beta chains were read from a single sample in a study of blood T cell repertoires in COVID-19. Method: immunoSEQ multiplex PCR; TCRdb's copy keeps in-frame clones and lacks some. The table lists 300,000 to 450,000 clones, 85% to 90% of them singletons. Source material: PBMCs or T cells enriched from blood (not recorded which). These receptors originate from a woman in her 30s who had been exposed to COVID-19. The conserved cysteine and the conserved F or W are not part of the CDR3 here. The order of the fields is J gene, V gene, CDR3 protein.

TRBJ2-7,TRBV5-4,ASSEDSQSSYEQY
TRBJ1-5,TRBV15,ATSRGPDRGDQPQH
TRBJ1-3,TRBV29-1,SVAGQHSGNTIY
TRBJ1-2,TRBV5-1,ASSWEGPGYGYT
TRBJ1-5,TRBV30,AWSVRPLGQGGNQPQH
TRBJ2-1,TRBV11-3,ASSLEGGTTNEQF
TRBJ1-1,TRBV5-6,ASSPAGQRAAEAF
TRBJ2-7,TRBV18,ASSPLTRAEPYEQY
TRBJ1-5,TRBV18,ASSLRSGQNSNQPQH
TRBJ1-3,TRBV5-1,ASSPASGGNTIY
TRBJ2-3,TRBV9,ASSVVGRPLSTQY
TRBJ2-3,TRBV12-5,ASGLPGRALDTQY
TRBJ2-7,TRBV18,ASSPPNSGRGYEQY
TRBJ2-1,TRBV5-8,ASSLKASGSSYNEQF
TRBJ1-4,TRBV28,ASSTGPTNEKLF
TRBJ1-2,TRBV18,ASSPLGVDYGYT
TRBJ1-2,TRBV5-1,ASSLVGQVPNYGYT
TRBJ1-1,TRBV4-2,ASSQTGTSNTEAF
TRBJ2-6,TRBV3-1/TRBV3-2,ASSVRQSSGANVLT
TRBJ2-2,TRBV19,ASGQGPGELF
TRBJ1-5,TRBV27,ASSLSGRLQPQH
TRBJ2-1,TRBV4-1,ASSPFVANNEQF
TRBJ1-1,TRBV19,ASSMRQLNTEAF
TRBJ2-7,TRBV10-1,ASSLDSTSYEQY
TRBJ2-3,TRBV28,ATTPSGSFSLDTQY
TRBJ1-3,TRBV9,ASSSHEQSLSGNTIY
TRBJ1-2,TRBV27,ASSLAAPLQGSAGYT
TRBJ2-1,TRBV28,ASSWYSLNGGVYNEQF
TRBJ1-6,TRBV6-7,ASRRQGGNSPLH